This T cell receptor (beta chain) emerged from a study of response to subunit inactivated influenza vaccine. As to this clonotype: Its antigen is as yet unknown.

TCRdb reprocessed the RT-PCR reads with MiXCR, giving one entry per CDR3 protein. The table has fewer than 700,000 distinct CDR3 sequences, 10% to 15% seen once. The study, taken as a whole, reports: Few new T cells, the authors suggested, are recruited by each seasonal influenza vaccination.

Sequenced material: PBMCs from blood, taken around seven weeks after vaccination. This receptor was taken from a man aged 50 or older who received an inactivated influenza vaccine.

CDR3 sequence reads: CASSSSSGLYNEQFF. CDR3 DNA: TGCGCCAGCAGCTCTTCTAGCGGTCTTTACAATGAGCAGTTCTTC. The rearrangement uses TRBV4-1 and TRBJ2-1; 7 bases map to TRBD2. The CDR3 runs 15 residues. With V trimmed by 5 bases and J by 4 bases, 8 bases remained unmatched. Germline V lookup: CDR1 MGHRA, CDR2 YSYEKL.